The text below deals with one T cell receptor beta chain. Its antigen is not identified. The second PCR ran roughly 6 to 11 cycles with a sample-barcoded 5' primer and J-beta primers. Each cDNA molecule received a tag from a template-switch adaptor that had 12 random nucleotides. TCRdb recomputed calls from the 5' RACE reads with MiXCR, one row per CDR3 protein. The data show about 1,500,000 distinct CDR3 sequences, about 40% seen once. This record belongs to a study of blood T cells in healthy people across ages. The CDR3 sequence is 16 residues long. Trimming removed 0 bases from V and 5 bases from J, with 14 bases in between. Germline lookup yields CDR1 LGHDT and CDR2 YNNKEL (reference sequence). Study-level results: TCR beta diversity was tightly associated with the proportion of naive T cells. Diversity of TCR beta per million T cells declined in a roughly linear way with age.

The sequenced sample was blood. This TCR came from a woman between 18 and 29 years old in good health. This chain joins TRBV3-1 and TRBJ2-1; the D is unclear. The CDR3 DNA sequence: TGTGCCAGCAGCCAAGAAGTGCGACAAAATCACAATGAGCAGTTCTTC. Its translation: CASSQEVRQNHNEQFF.